The 6 T cell receptor beta chains below all came from one sample that was sequenced in a study of shared clonotypes between healthy human individuals. The method was immunoSEQ multiplex PCR; TCRdb's version includes in-frame clones alone and lacks a portion of them. The sample has 2,100,000 or so clones, almost 96% seen once. The material sequenced was naive CD4+ T cells sorted from blood. Subset reported: CD45RA+ positively selected. Receptors were obtained from a man younger than 30 in good health.

The CDR3 bases are TGTGCCACCAGCAGAGGGGCAGGGAGGTACAATGAGCAGTTCTTC. Amino acid sequence: CATSRGAGRYNEQFF. This chain joins TRBV15 and TRBJ2-1; perhaps TRBD2 as D (6 bases). Germline assignment: CDR1 LNHNV and CDR2 YYDKDF (reference sequence). This CDR3 is built from 15 residues. The V end lost 1 base, the J end lost 4 bases, and 11 bases lay between the germline ends.

The V gene is TRBV10-1, the J gene TRBJ2-2; possible D gene TRBD2, 6 bases. CDR3 size: 13 residues. Germline assignment: CDR1 WNHNN and CDR2 SYGVQD (reference sequence). Trimming cost V 5 bases and J 4 bases, with 8 bases left between them. Here the CDR3 DNA reads TGCGCCAGCAGTCGGGAGAGCACCGGGGAGCTGTTTTTT. It yields the protein CASSRESTGELFF.

This clone has a single count. This chain connects TRBV11-2 to TRBJ2-7, with 10 bases fitting TRBD2. The CDR3 covers 16 residues. J was trimmed by 3 bases and V by 0 bases; bases with no gene match: 5. Looked up from germline, CDR1 is SGHAT and CDR2 is FQNNGV. CDR3 loop: CASSLESGRGGYEQYF. Written as DNA, the CDR3 is TGTGCCAGCAGCTTAGAGAGCGGGAGGGGCGGCTACGAGCAGTACTTC.

This clone was found once. This chain joins TRBV29-1 and TRBJ2-5; 7 bases match TRBD1. The V gene's germline CDR1 is SQVTM and CDR2 ANQGSEA. This CDR3 spans 14 amino acids. The J segment lost 4 bases and the V segment lost 4 bases, leaving 9 bases of the junction unmatched. The CDR3 DNA sequence: TGCAGCGTTGGGACAGGTGGAGTGGCAGAGACCCAGTACTTC. Translated, it gives CSVGTGGVAETQYF.

CDR3 in amino acids: CAISDVRPDTQYF. The DNA of the CDR3 is TGTGCCATCAGTGATGTTCGGCCAGATACGCAGTATTTT. The chain recombines TRBV10-3 with TRBJ2-3; D unresolved. Germline values: CDR1 ENHRY, CDR2 SYGVKD. The CDR3 consists of 13 residues. Trimming cost V 3 bases and J 4 bases, with 8 bases left between them.

The CDR3 is CASRNALGGEQYF. For the CDR3, the DNA is TGTGCCAGCAGGAATGCTTTAGGGGGCGAGCAGTACTTC. This rearrangement joins TRBV6-5 to TRBJ2-7, with D tentatively TRBD1 (6 bases). The CDR3 runs 13 residues. V lost 6 bases to trimming and J lost 6 bases, with 15 bases between them. Germline values: CDR1 MNHEY, CDR2 SVGAGI.